The 20 T cell receptor beta chains in this list originate from one sample, sequenced in a study of blood T cell repertoires in COVID-19. Repertoires were generated with immunoSEQ multiplex PCR, while TCRdb's copy carries only in-frame clones and drops some. The sample lists around 280,000 clones, about nine tenths occurring once. The specimen was peripheral blood. These TCRs come from a woman aged 25 to 45 with COVID-19, enrolled during active disease.

The J gene is TRBJ1-5, the V gene TRBV7-2; 7 nucleotides align to TRBD1. Germline CDR1 SGHTA, CDR2 FQGNSA. The CDR3 contains 15 residues. V gave up 5 bases and J gave up 4 bases; unmatched junction bases: 8. CDR3 DNA: TGTGCCAGCAGCCCTAGGACAGGTCCGAATCAGCCCCAGCATTTT. Its protein is CASSPRTGPNQPQHF.

V gene TRBV3-1 (or the pseudogene TRBV3-2) combines with J gene TRBJ2-3; D possibly corresponds to TRBD2 (6 bases). CDR1 is LGHDT and CDR2 is YNNKEL in the germline V gene (reference sequence). This CDR3 is built from 13 residues. Deletions cut 4 bases from V and 6 bases from J, with 11 bases between. CDR3 sequence reads: CASSPPTSDTQYF. CDR3 sequence (DNA): TGTGCCAGCAGCCCTCCTACTAGCGATACGCAGTATTTT.

This clone was seen once. The chain has TRBV6-6 and TRBJ1-1; no clear D gene. CDR3 length: 15 residues. CDR1 and CDR2 from the germline V gene are MNHNY and SVGAGI (reference sequence). V gave up 0 bases and J gave up 4 bases, with 12 bases separating them. The CDR3: CASSYSGSGTTEAFF. The CDR3, as DNA: TGTGCCAGCAGTTACTCCGGGAGTGGAACCACTGAAGCTTTCTTT.

The chain carries TRBV9 and TRBJ1-1; tentative D call: TRBD1 (6 bases). This CDR3 spans 12 amino acids. Germline V lookup: CDR1 SGDLS, CDR2 YYNGEE. V was shortened by 3 bases and J by 10 bases, with 13 bases between the two germline ends. As DNA, the CDR3 is TGTGCCAGCAGCGAGGGGACAAGGCGAGCTTTCTTT. It specifies CASSEGTRRAFF.

This chain uses TRBV20-1 with TRBJ1-5; D not certain. The germline gives CDR1 DFQATT, CDR2 SNEGSKA (reference sequence). CDR3 length equals 11 residues. V was clipped by 1 base and J by 8 bases, with 6 bases between them. CDR3 sequence reads: CSARAGEPQHF. The CDR3 nucleotides read TGCAGTGCTAGAGCCGGGGAGCCCCAGCATTTT.

The chain combines TRBV19 with TRBJ2-7, with a possible D match to TRBD2 (5 bases). V gave up 4 bases and J gave up 4 bases, with 11 bases separating them. CDR3 length: 13 residues. Looked up from germline, CDR1 is LNHDA and CDR2 is SQIVND (reference sequence). The CDR3 protein is CASSTGLAYEQYF. CDR3 sequence (DNA): TGTGCCAGTAGTACAGGACTGGCGTACGAGCAGTACTTC.

Here the CDR3 DNA reads TGCGCCAGCAGCTTGAGTCCGCAGGGAGGCTTGTATGGCTACACCTTC. This translates into CASSLSPQGGLYGYTF. The V and J genes are TRBV5-1 and TRBJ1-2; tentatively, D is TRBD1 (5 bases). The CDR3 extends over 16 amino acids. V dropped 1 base and J dropped 5 bases, with 18 bases sitting between them. Per the germline V gene, CDR1 is SGHRS and CDR2 is YFSETQ.

The V gene is TRBV19, the J gene TRBJ2-7; 12 bases are shared with TRBD1. This CDR3 region has 16 residues. Germline trimming cut 5 bases from V and 5 bases from J; bases unmatched to any gene: 10. Germline lookup yields CDR1 LNHDA and CDR2 SQIVND (reference sequence). This chain's CDR3 is CASSQSTGQGANEQYF. The CDR3 DNA reads as TGTGCCAGTAGTCAGAGCACGGGACAGGGGGCGAACGAGCAGTACTTC.

This chain connects TRBV6-2 or TRBV6-3 to TRBJ1-5; D call uncertain. Germline V CDR1 and CDR2: MNHEY, SVGEGT. V lost 2 bases and J lost 4, with 12 bases in between. CDR3 size: 15 residues. CDR3 protein: CASSYNSQLNQPQHF. CDR3 coding DNA: TGTGCCAGCAGTTACAACAGTCAGTTAAATCAGCCCCAGCATTTT.

This rearrangement joins TRBV6-5 to TRBJ2-5; D is uncertain. Germline lookup yields CDR1 MNHEY and CDR2 SVGAGI. The CDR3 sequence is 14 residues long. Trimming took off 2 bases at V and 4 bases at J, with 11 bases between the two ends. As DNA, the CDR3 is TGTGCCAGCAGTTACAGTCTCCCAGGAGAGACCCAGTACTTC. As protein: CASSYSLPGETQYF.

A word on this clone: This same CDR3 is encoded by further DNA sequences in the sample. The genes are TRBV9 and TRBJ1-1, with unresolved D. Between the trimmed V and J ends, which lost 0 bases and 2 bases, there was a span of 8 bases. This CDR3 region has 14 residues. Germline assignment: CDR1 SGDLS and CDR2 YYNGEE. CDR3: CASSVAPSNTEAFF. In nucleotides, the CDR3 is TGTGCCAGCAGCGTAGCCCCATCAAACACTGAAGCTTTCTTT.

The chain links TRBV27 to TRBJ2-7, with TRBD2 matching over 10 bases. CDR3 length: 15 residues. With V trimmed by 6 bases and J by 4 bases, 9 bases remained unmatched. Germline V lookup: CDR1 MNHEY, CDR2 SMNVEV (reference sequence). In DNA, the CDR3 is TGTGCCAGCAGAGGACACCTAGCGGGAGAATACGAGCAGTACTTC. It yields the protein CASRGHLAGEYEQYF.

This chain uses TRBV6-2 or TRBV6-3 with TRBJ2-3; D is unclear. The V gene's germline CDR1 is MNHEY and CDR2 SVGEGT. The CDR3 spans 15 residues. Trimming cost V 4 bases and J 0 bases, with 11 bases left between them. CDR3 sequence reads: CASSFLPTSTDTQYF. The CDR3 DNA follows: TGTGCCAGCAGTTTCCTTCCTACTAGCACAGATACGCAGTATTTT.

This clone was detected only once. The gene calls are TRBV7-2 and TRBJ2-7; a possible D gene is TRBD1 (6 bases). Germline CDR1 reads SGHTA; CDR2 reads FQGNSA. The V end lost 4 bases, the J end lost 0 bases, and 10 bases lay between the germline ends. There are 14 residues in the CDR3. This chain's CDR3 is CASSSDRTSYEQYF. The CDR3 nucleotides are TGTGCCAGCAGCTCGGACAGAACCTCCTACGAGCAGTACTTC.

This clone was seen only once. The chain has TRBV11-1 and TRBJ1-5, with D perhaps TRBD1 (6 bases). Germline values: CDR1 SGHAT, CDR2 FQDESV (reference sequence). CDR3 length equals 15 residues. The V and J ends lost 3 bases and 2 bases respectively, with 11 bases between them. The DNA for the CDR3 is TGTGCCAGCAGCTTTGGGGGCGAGGGCAATCAGCCCCAGCATTTT. Translation gives CASSFGGEGNQPQHF.

The rearrangement links TRBV7-3 to TRBJ2-2; maybe TRBD2 (6 bases). The CDR3 spans 17 residues. Trimming cost V 0 bases and J 1 base, with 12 bases left between them. Germline V gene lookup returns CDR1 SGHTA and CDR2 FQGTGA. The CDR3 protein is CASSLTPGAGNTGELFF. CDR3 nucleotides: TGTGCCAGCAGCTTAACCCCTGGAGCGGGGAACACCGGGGAGCTGTTTTTT.

CDR3 sequence: CAWSPEYRSVNEKLFF. CDR3 bases: TGTGCCTGGAGTCCTGAGTACAGGAGCGTTAATGAAAAACTGTTTTTT. The chain has TRBV30 and TRBJ1-4; tentatively, D is TRBD1 (5 bases). Germline assignment: CDR1 GTSNPN and CDR2 SVGIG (reference sequence). Trimming removed 2 bases at V and 4 bases at J, with 17 bases between. The CDR3 has 16 amino acids.

CDR3 region: CASSLYYNEQFF. The CDR3 DNA reads TGTGCCAGCAGCTTATACTATAATGAGCAGTTCTTC. This sequence joins TRBV7-2 and TRBJ2-1; D gene uncertain. There are 12 residues in the CDR3. Germline V CDR1 and CDR2: SGHTA, FQGNSA. V lost 2 bases to trimming and J lost 7 bases, with 6 bases between them.

Turning to this clone: Distinct nucleotide sequences in the sample also encode this CDR3. The chain links TRBV12-3 or TRBV12-4 to TRBJ2-7, with unresolved D. The CDR3 runs 12 residues. Trimming stripped 3 bases from V and 1 base from J, with 4 bases between. The CDR3 region is CASSFTSYEQYF. The CDR3 coding sequence is TGTGCCAGCAGTTTTACTTCCTACGAGCAGTACTTC.

The chain is built from TRBV3-1 (or the pseudogene TRBV3-2) and TRBJ2-5; a possible D gene is TRBD2 (6 bases). Germline V gene sequence: CDR1 LGHDT, CDR2 YNNKEL (reference sequence). The CDR3 runs to 16 residues. V dropped 0 bases and J dropped 2 bases, with 13 bases sitting between them. CDR3 protein: CASSQEKEGWQETQYF. The DNA for the CDR3 is TGTGCCAGCAGCCAAGAGAAGGAGGGCTGGCAAGAGACCCAGTACTTC.